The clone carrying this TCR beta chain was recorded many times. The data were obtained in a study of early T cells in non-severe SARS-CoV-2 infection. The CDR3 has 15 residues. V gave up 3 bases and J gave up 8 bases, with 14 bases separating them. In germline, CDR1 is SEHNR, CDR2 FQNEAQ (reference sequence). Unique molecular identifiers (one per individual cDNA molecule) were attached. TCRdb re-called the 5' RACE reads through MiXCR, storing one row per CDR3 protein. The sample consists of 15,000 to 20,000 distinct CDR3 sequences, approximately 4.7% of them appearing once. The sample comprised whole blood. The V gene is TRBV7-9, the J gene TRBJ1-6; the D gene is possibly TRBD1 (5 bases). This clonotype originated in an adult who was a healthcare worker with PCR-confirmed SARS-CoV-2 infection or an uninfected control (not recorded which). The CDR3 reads CASSLARETDSPLHF. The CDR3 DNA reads TGTGCCAGCAGCTTGGCTCGGGAGACAGATTCACCCCTCCACTTT.